Listed below are T cell receptor beta chains from one sample, sequenced in a study of cytomegalovirus exposure and HLA in healthy donors. Data came from immunoSEQ multiplex PCR; TCRdb stores just in-frame clones and leaves some out. The table has 130,000 or so clones, 60% to 85% seen once. Sequencing input: PBMCs. The receptors stem from a man aged 40-49 years in good health and CMV-seronegative. CDR3s include the opening cysteine and the closing phenylalanine or tryptophan. D genes are given only for firm matches. Not every row has a clone size; where given, it reads once, few, many or a size class.

D	V	size	J	CDR3	DNA
NA	TRBV9	NA	TRBJ1-6	CASSSSWDNALSPLHF	TGTGCCAGCAGCTCAAGTTGGGACAACGCCCTTTCACCCCTCCACTTT
NA	TRBV27	NA	TRBJ2-3	CASSSPGLTDTQYF	TGTGCCAGCAGTTCCCCGGGTCTCACAGATACGCAGTATTTT
TRBD1	TRBV28	NA	TRBJ2-1	CASSSPQGDPFF	TGTGCCAGCAGCAGCCCTCAGGGGGATCCGTTCTTC
NA	TRBV11-2	NA	TRBJ1-1	CASSFTGYYDNTEAFF	TGTGCCAGCAGCTTTACAGGGTATTATGATAACACTGAAGCTTTCTTT
NA	TRBV5-1	NA	TRBJ2-1	CASRQGVSGVTYNEQFF	TGCGCCAGCCGACAGGGGGTTAGCGGGGTTACCTACAATGAGCAGTTCTTC
TRBD1	TRBV28	NA	TRBJ1-2	CASSLDRDVPYGYTF	TGTGCCAGCAGTTTGGACAGGGACGTCCCCTATGGCTACACCTTC
NA	TRBV5-4	few	TRBJ2-6	CASSLYRTGANVLTF	TGTGCCAGCAGCTTGTACAGGACGGGGGCCAACGTCCTGACTTTC
TRBD1	TRBV18	NA	TRBJ1-5	CASSLTTDRVKPQHF	TGTGCCAGCTCACTAACTACGGACAGGGTTAAGCCCCAGCATTTT
TRBD1	TRBV30	NA	TRBJ1-3	CAWAGGHSGNTIYF	TGTGCCTGGGCAGGGGGCCACTCTGGAAACACCATATATTTT
NA	TRBV10-3	NA	TRBJ2-7	CAISAGHSNDEQYF	TGTGCCATCAGTGCGGGACACAGTAATGACGAGCAGTACTTC
NA	TRBV5-1	NA	TRBJ2-4	CASSLAADSLNIQYF	TGCGCCAGCAGCTTGGCAGCCGACAGCCTAAACATTCAGTACTTC
TRBD2	TRBV5-1	NA	TRBJ2-7	CASSLEPSGRAGDEQYF	TGCGCCAGCAGCTTGGAGCCTAGCGGGAGGGCCGGAGATGAGCAGTACTTC
NA	TRBV7-9	NA	TRBJ2-7	CASSPPRTDEQYF	TGTGCCAGCAGCCCACCCCGTACGGACGAGCAGTACTTC
TRBD2	TRBV27	NA	TRBJ2-3	CASSLSGEGDTQYF	TGTGCCAGCAGTTTATCCGGGGAGGGAGATACGCAGTATTTT
TRBD1	TRBV5-1	few	TRBJ2-3	CASSAGTGNTDTQYF	TGCGCCAGCAGCGCCGGGACAGGGAACACAGATACGCAGTATTTT
NA	TRBV7-6	NA	TRBJ1-1	CASSLWQSGTEAFF	TGTGCCAGCAGCTTATGGCAGTCAGGTACAGAAGCTTTCTTT
NA	TRBV30	NA	TRBJ1-4	CAWSPGTTNEKLFF	TGTGCCTGGAGCCCCGGGACAACGAATGAAAAACTGTTTTTT
NA	TRBV19	once	TRBJ1-1	CASSIPDRHEAFF	TGTGCCAGTAGTATACCCGACAGACATGAAGCTTTCTTT
TRBD1	TRBV19	NA	TRBJ1-2	CASSARTGTNYGYTF	TGTGCCAGTAGTGCGAGGACAGGGACTAACTATGGCTACACCTTC
NA	TRBV19	once	TRBJ2-3	CASSMGASTDTQYF	TGTGCCAGTAGTATGGGGGCTAGCACAGATACGCAGTATTTT
TRBD1	TRBV4-2	NA	TRBJ2-2	CASSLPTGPTGELFF	TGTGCCAGCAGCCTACCGACAGGGCCCACCGGGGAGCTGTTTTTT
NA	TRBV6-1	many	TRBJ2-1	CASSYGYEQFF	TGTGCCAGCAGTTACGGTTATGAGCAGTTCTTC
TRBD1	TRBV7-2	once	TRBJ1-4	CASSLNRGEKLFF	TGTGCCAGCAGCCTCAACAGGGGTGAAAAACTGTTTTTT
NA	TRBV18	NA	TRBJ1-4	CASSRTANNEKLFF	TGTGCCAGCTCACGGACAGCCAATAATGAAAAACTGTTTTTT
TRBD1	TRBV7-2	NA	TRBJ1-6	CASSPGAPGQGAGNSPLHF	TGTGCCAGCAGCCCAGGGGCCCCGGGACAGGGGGCGGGTAATTCACCCCTCCACTTT
TRBD1	TRBV7-2	few	TRBJ2-6	CASSSTGAGANGLTF	TGTGCCAGCAGCTCCACAGGGGCTGGGGCCAACGGCCTGACTTTC
NA	TRBV5-1	few	TRBJ2-5	CASSLPVQETQYF	TGCGCCAGCAGCTTACCGGTCCAAGAGACCCAGTACTTC